Detailed here is one T cell receptor (beta chain). This sample is part of a study of T cell repertoires in ileal Crohn's disease. Study overall: All patients had surgery for stricturing (around 61%) or penetrating (around 40%) disease.

Indicated time point: neoterminal ileum biopsy at postoperative endoscopy, about 6 months after surgery. Sequenced by immunoSEQ multiplex PCR; TCRdb stores in-frame clones only, minus some. The sample contains roughly 17,000 clones, around 70% of which appear only once. Germline V CDR1 and CDR2: SGHTA, FQGNSA. This CDR3 is built from 13 residues. V was pared by 6 bases and J by 4 bases, with 4 bases of the junction left unmatched. Sequenced sample: ileal tissue. The clonotype comes from an adult with Crohn's disease. This sequence joins TRBV7-2 and TRBJ1-1; TRBD1 agrees at 8 bases. This chain's CDR3 is CASRADRGTEAFF. In DNA, the CDR3 is TGTGCCAGCAGGGCTGACAGGGGCACTGAAGCTTTCTTT.